The clone carrying this TCR beta chain was seen only a few times. What it recognizes is unknown. CDR1 and CDR2 from the germline V gene are KGHDR and SFDVKD. The CDR3 consists of 15 residues. The junction had 10 bases not matched to a gene; V was cut back by 9 bases and J by 3 bases. The data derive from a study of T cells in Graves' hyperthyroidism and ophthalmopathy. Study conclusions and caveats: Model predictions of ophthalmopathy came a median approximately 6.2 months before onset. Most clonotypes that expanded in the thyroid above 0.001 also showed up in blood. Patients with ophthalmopathy were separated from those with stable hyperthyroidism by a 13 V-J model.

Researchers took RNA transcripts and amplified the TCR beta CDR3 regions from them. The HTBI primer set was used in a first-round RT-PCR of the TCR CDR3. TCRdb processed the multiplex PCR reads anew with MiXCR; each CDR3 protein has one entry. The sample shows about 500,000 distinct CDR3 sequences, 15% to 20% of them seen only once. Based on clinical symptoms, serum thyroxine and TRAb, thyroid ultrasound and orbital computed tomography, diagnoses were reached. This clonotype originated in a woman aged 25 to 45 with Graves' ophthalmopathy. V gene TRBV24-1 combines with J gene TRBJ2-4; 7 nucleotides agree with TRBD1. The sample comprised blood. The CDR3 region has the DNA TGTGCCACCTCAACAGGGGATGGTGACAAAAACATTCAGTACTTC. This gives the protein CATSTGDGDKNIQYF.